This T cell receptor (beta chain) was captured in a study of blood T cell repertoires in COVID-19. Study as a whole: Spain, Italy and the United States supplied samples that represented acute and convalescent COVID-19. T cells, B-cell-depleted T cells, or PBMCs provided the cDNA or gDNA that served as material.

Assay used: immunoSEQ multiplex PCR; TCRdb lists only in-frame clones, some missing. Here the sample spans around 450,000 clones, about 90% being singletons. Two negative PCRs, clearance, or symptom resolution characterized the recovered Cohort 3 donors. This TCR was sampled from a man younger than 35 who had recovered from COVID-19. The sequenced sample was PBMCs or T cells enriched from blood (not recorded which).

CDR3 bases: TGTGCCAGCAGCTTAGATTGGACACCCATTAACATTCAGTACTTC. It codes for CASSLDWTPINIQYF. The chain recombines TRBV11-2 with TRBJ2-4; TRBD1 is a possible D gene (5 bases). Trimming removed 0 bases from V and 7 bases from J, with 13 bases in between. CDR3 length: 15 amino acids. Germline V gives CDR1 SGHAT, CDR2 FQNNGV.